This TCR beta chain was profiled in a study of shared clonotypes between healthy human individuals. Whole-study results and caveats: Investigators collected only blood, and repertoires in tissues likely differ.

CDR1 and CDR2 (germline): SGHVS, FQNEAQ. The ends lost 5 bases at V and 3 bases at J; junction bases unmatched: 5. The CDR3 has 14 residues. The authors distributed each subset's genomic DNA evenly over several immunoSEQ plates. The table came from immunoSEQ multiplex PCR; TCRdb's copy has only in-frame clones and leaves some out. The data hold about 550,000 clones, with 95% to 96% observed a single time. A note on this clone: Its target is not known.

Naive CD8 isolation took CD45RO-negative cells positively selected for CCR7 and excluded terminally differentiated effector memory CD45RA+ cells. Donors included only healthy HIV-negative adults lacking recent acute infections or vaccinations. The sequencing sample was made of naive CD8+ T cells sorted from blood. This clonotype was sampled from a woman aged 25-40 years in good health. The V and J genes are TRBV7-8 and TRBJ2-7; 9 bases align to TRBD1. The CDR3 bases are TGTGCCAGCAGCCCCCAGACAGGGGGCTACGAGCAGTACTTC. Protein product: CASSPQTGGYEQYF. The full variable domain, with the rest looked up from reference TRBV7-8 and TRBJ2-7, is GAGVSQSPRYKVAKRGQDVALRCDPISGHVSLFWYQQALGQGPEFLTYFQNEAQLDKSGLPSDRFFAERPEGSVSTLKIQRTQQEDSAVYLCASSPQTGGYEQYFGPGTRLTVT.